One sample yielded the 28 T cell receptor beta chains listed below, sequenced in a study of CD8+ T cells in alopecia areata (dated by TCRdb to 2017 to 2018). The protocol used for the library was the immunoSEQ multiplex PCR assay. RNA was extracted from all samples and reverse transcribed into cDNA, which served as template for TCR sequencing. TCRdb obtained this table from immuneACCESS and retained in-frame rearrangements with V and J assigned. These tables miss some clones; where compared with another copy, unresolved V genes account for less than half of the shortfall, and the remainder is unexplained. This sample contains roughly 110,000 clones, none of which is a singleton. Around 20% of the sample is taken by the ten largest. The material sequenced was lesional skin. The receptor set was obtained from a C3H/HeJ mouse with alopecia areata. The MHC haplotype that this mouse strain carries is H2-k.

This clone has only a few counts. Mouse gene names apply. The read ends 4 residues shy of where the CDR3 ends; the end is completed using the germline J gene. V and J are TRBV1 and TRBJ2-5, with 10 positions matching TRBD1. The CDR3 spans 14 residues. Germline CDR1 and CDR2: NSQYPW and LRSPGD (reference sequence). The CDR3 bases that were read are TGCACCTGCAGTGGGGACAGGGGAGAAGAC. It translates to CTCSGDRGED. The entire CDR3 protein reads CTCSGDRGEDTQYF.

With regard to this clone: Gene names and germline refer to mouse. The read ends 4 residues early relative to the CDR3; the germline J gene fills the gap. V is TRBV1 and J is TRBJ1-1; D is ambiguous. CDR1 is NSQYPW and CDR2 is LRSPGD in the germline V gene (reference sequence). The length of the CDR3 is 14 residues. CDR3 DNA (partial): TGCACCTGCAGTGCAGAGAGGGTACGGACA. Translated: CTCSAERVRT. From start to end, the CDR3 is CTCSAERVRTEVFF. Filled out from reference TRBV1 and TRBJ1-1, the complete variable domain reads VTLLEQNPRWRLVPRGQAVNLRCILKNSQYPWMSWYQQDLQKQLQWLFTLRSPGDKEVKSLPGADYLATRVTDTELRLQVANMSQGRTLYCTCSAERVRTEVFFGKGTRLTVV.

This clone was recorded a few times. Mouse names are used for the genes. The sample has other DNA sequences that encode this CDR3 too. Incomplete CDR3 DNA: TGCACCTGCAGTGCGACAGGGAGGGCT. It codes for CTCSATGRA. The entire CDR3 protein reads CTCSATGRAEQFF. V gene TRBV1 combines with J gene TRBJ2-1, with 7 bases lining up with TRBD1. The DNA ends 4 residues before the CDR3 does, and the rest of the CDR3 is filled in from the germline J gene. The CDR3 spans 13 residues. Per the germline V gene, CDR1 is NSQYPW and CDR2 is LRSPGD (reference sequence).

With respect to this clone: Gene names refer to mouse genes. The read ends 4 residues shy of where the CDR3 ends; the end is completed using the germline J gene. The chain uses TRBV1 and TRBJ1-4; D might be TRBD1 (6 bases). There are 16 residues in the CDR3. Trimming removed 6 bases at V and 0 bases at J, with 14 bases between. Germline CDR1 and CDR2: NSQYPW and LRSPGD (reference sequence). The sequenced part of the CDR3 DNA is TGCACCTGCAGAACCACCGGGACAATTTCCAACGAA. It specifies CTCRTTGTISNE. The entire CDR3 is CTCRTTGTISNERLFF.

On this clone: Gene and germline names: mouse. The read stops 4 residues short of the end of the CDR3; the missing end is completed from the germline J gene. The chain links TRBV13-3 to TRBJ2-7; D is undetermined. Deletions cut 2 bases from V and 3 bases from J, with 6 bases between. CDR3 length: 12 residues. The V gene's germline CDR1 is NNHDY and CDR2 SYVADS. CDR3 DNA, as far as it was read: TGTGCCAGCAGTGAACTGCACTAT. It codes for CASSELHY. The complete CDR3 reads CASSELHYEQYF.

This clone was seen only a few times. Mouse names are used for the genes. The CDR3 goes on 4 residues after the read ends, and that part is filled in from the germline J gene. The gene calls are TRBV1 and TRBJ2-4, with 10 bases lining up with TRBD1. Per germline, CDR1 NSQYPW and CDR2 LRSPGD (reference sequence). This CDR3 is 15 amino acids long. This CDR3 is CTCSAGDRGRNTLYF. The covered CDR3 bases are TGCACCTGCAGTGCAGGAGACAGGGGGCGAAAC.

Concerning this clone: The germline and genes are mouse ones. The CDR3 is cut off 4 residues early in the read; its end comes from the germline J gene. The V call is TRBV19, the J call TRBJ1-1; possible D gene TRBD1, 5 bases. Germline lookup yields CDR1 FNHDT and CDR2 SITEND (reference sequence). There are 13 residues in the CDR3. CDR3 loop: CASSKQGGTEVFF. Partial CDR3 DNA: TGTGCCAGCAGTAAGCAGGGAGGTACA.

As concerns this clone: Genes and germline are mouse. The CDR3 end is not reached by the read, which stops 4 residues before it; the germline J gene fills it in. The gene calls are TRBV19 and TRBJ2-2; TRBD2 matches at 9 bases. After removal of 4 bases from V and 0 bases from J, the junction contained 4 bases not matched to a gene. From germline, CDR1 is FNHDT and CDR2 SITEND (reference sequence). CDR3 length: 16 amino acids. The CDR3 loop is CASSLYWGANTGQLYF. The sequenced part of the CDR3 DNA is TGTGCCAGCAGTCTTTACTGGGGGGCAAACACCGGG. Filled out from reference TRBV19 and TRBJ2-2, the complete variable domain reads GGIITQTPKFLIGQEGQKLTLKCQQNFNHDTMYWYRQDSGKGLRLIYYSITENDLQKGDLSEGYDASREKKSSFSLTVTSAQKNEMAVFLCASSLYWGANTGQLYFGEGSKLTVL.

This clone was seen a few times. Each gene name is a mouse one. CDR3 DNA, as far as it was read: TGTGCCAGGGGACAACAAGAC. Protein: CARGQQD. The CDR3 in its entirety is CARGQQDTQYF. The chain carries TRBV3 and TRBJ2-5; D is possibly TRBD1 (6 bases). The missing CDR3 end, 4 residues past where the read stops, is filled in from the germline J gene. The CDR3 sequence is 11 residues long. Per the germline V gene, CDR1 is SNHLY and CDR2 is FYNGKV (reference sequence). The germline V and J ends were trimmed by 9 bases and 3 bases, with 7 bases remaining between them.

The table lists this clone with a few counts. Genes and germline are mouse. The read terminates 4 residues before the CDR3 end, so the remaining end is supplied by the germline J gene. This chain joins TRBV13-3 and TRBJ2-7; no definite D call. CDR1 is NNHDY and CDR2 is SYVADS in the germline V gene. Trimming stripped 2 bases from V and 0 bases from J, with 6 bases between. The CDR3 spans 13 residues. The CDR3 here is CASSESSSYEQYF. Partial CDR3 DNA: TGTGCCAGCAGTGAATCCAGCTCCTAT.

This clone turned up a few times. The listed genes are named as in mouse. From the germline J gene comes the end of the CDR3, since the read stops 4 residues before it. The J gene is TRBJ2-1, the V gene TRBV19, with 7 bases lining up with TRBD2. Germline assignment: CDR1 FNHDT and CDR2 SITEND (reference sequence). CDR3 length: 15 residues. V was clipped by 0 bases and J by 6 bases; unmatched bases: 6. The CDR3 loop reads CASSIALGEGAEQFF. The sequenced part of the CDR3 DNA is TGTGCCAGCAGTATAGCCCTGGGGGAGGGTGCT.

Points on this clone: The gene names here belong to mouse. The read is 4 residues too short to cover the CDR3 end, so that end is filled in from the germline J gene. This chain connects TRBV13-2 to TRBJ2-7; 7 nucleotides match TRBD1. Trimming at V came to 5 bases and at J to 3 bases, leaving 5 bases not matched to a gene. The CDR3 has 13 residues. Germline CDR1 NNHNN, CDR2 SYGAGS (reference sequence). The CDR3 bases that were read are TGTGCCAGCGGCCCGGGACAGATCTAT. Its translation: CASGPGQIY. The CDR3 reads in full as CASGPGQIYEQYF.

This clone was seen a handful of times. Each gene name is a mouse one. The observed sequence ends 4 residues before the CDR3 terminus, with the missing tail filled in from the germline J gene. The chain employs TRBV1 and TRBJ2-1; 11 nucleotides align to TRBD2. The length of the CDR3 is 17 residues. Germline V gene sequence: CDR1 NSQYPW, CDR2 LRSPGD (reference sequence). J gave up 1 base and V 0 bases, and 2 bases lay outside the gene matches. CDR3 bases read: TGCACCTGCAGTGCAGAACTGGGGGGGCTGAACTATGCT. Protein product: CTCSAELGGLNYA. In full, the CDR3 is CTCSAELGGLNYAEQFF. Complete variable domain (other parts from reference TRBV1 and TRBJ2-1): VTLLEQNPRWRLVPRGQAVNLRCILKNSQYPWMSWYQQDLQKQLQWLFTLRSPGDKEVKSLPGADYLATRVTDTELRLQVANMSQGRTLYCTCSAELGGLNYAEQFFGPGTRLTVL.

Concerning this clone: The germline and genes are mouse ones. The part of the CDR3 DNA that was read is TGTGCCAGCAGTGATCCGGACTGGAACTATGCT. Residues: CASSDPDWNYA. The whole CDR3 sequence is CASSDPDWNYAEQFF. The rearrangement uses TRBV13-3 and TRBJ2-1, with 7 nucleotides matching TRBD2. The read falls 4 residues short of the CDR3 end, and the missing part is taken from the germline J gene. This CDR3 is built from 15 residues. From germline, CDR1 is NNHDY and CDR2 SYVADS. J was trimmed by 1 base and V by 1 base; bases with no gene match: 2.

In regard to this clone: The protein given in TCRdb and the translation of the DNA differ at residue 12, and the sequence presented here derives from the DNA. All gene names here are mouse names. The read terminates 3 residues ahead of where the CDR3 ends, so the germline J gene completes it. The chain is built from TRBV1 and TRBJ1-6, with 7 positions matching TRBD1. TRBJ1-6 is designated an ORF whose function remains uncertain. After removal of 2 bases from V and 6 bases from J, the junction contained 4 bases not matched to a gene. The length of the CDR3 is 15 residues. The germline V gene encodes CDR1 NSQYPW and CDR2 LRSPGD (reference sequence). The DNA read from the CDR3 is TGCACCTGCAGTGCAAACAGGGGAGGTAATTCGCCC. Encoded protein: CTCSANRGGNSP. From start to end, the CDR3 is CTCSANRGGNSPLYF.

This clone was picked up many times. The germline and genes are mouse ones. The read terminates 4 residues before the CDR3 end, so the remaining end is supplied by the germline J gene. V gene TRBV13-3 combines with J gene TRBJ2-2; 12 nucleotides match TRBD1. In germline, CDR1 is NNHDY, CDR2 SYVADS. The CDR3 sequence is 18 residues long. The J segment lost 2 bases and the V segment lost 0 bases, leaving 5 bases of the junction unmatched. The sequenced part of the CDR3 DNA is TGTGCCAGCAGTGATGCGGGACAGGGGGCGCAGAACACCGGG. Its translation: CASSDAGQGAQNTG. The whole CDR3 sequence reads CASSDAGQGAQNTGQLYF. The full variable domain, rest sourced from reference TRBV13-3 and TRBJ2-2, is EAAVTQSPRSKVAVTGGKVTLSCHQTNNHDYMYWYRQDTGHGLRLIHYSYVADSTEKGDIPDGYKASRPSQENFSLILELASLSQTAVYFCASSDAGQGAQNTGQLYFGEGSKLTVL.

Regarding this clone: The genes are named according to mouse. The read ends 4 residues early relative to the CDR3; the germline J gene fills the gap. The genes are TRBV13-3 and TRBJ1-1, with D perhaps matching TRBD1 (6 bases). With 5 bases removed from V and 3 bases from J, the gap between germline ends came to 11 bases. Germline CDR1 NNHDY, CDR2 SYVADS. The CDR3 loop spans 13 amino acids. CDR3 in amino acids: CASSRAGDTEVFF. The sequenced part of the CDR3 DNA is TGTGCCAGCAGCAGGGCAGGGGACACA.

This clone was observed a few times. Gene names and germline refer to mouse. With the read ending 4 residues before the CDR3 end, the germline J gene is used to fill in that end. The chain employs TRBV13-3 and TRBJ2-7, with 10 nucleotides matching TRBD1. The CDR3 is 16 residues long. V lost 0 bases, J lost 1 base, and 4 bases stayed unmatched. CDR1 is NNHDY, CDR2 SYVADS, per germline. CDR3 in amino acids: CASSDAGTGVSYEQYF. Partial CDR3 DNA: TGTGCCAGCAGTGATGCGGGGACAGGGGTTTCCTAT.

This clone was seen more than once but under ten times. Gene names and germline refer to mouse. The sequenced fragment ends 4 residues before the CDR3 boundary, so the rest is inferred from the germline J gene. The rearrangement links TRBV13-1 to TRBJ2-5; TRBD1 agrees at 10 bases. Trimming removed 3 bases from V and 3 bases from J; junction bases left unmatched: 1. Looked up from germline, CDR1 is NSHNY and CDR2 is SYGAGN. The CDR3 covers 14 residues. The CDR3 bases that were read are TGTGCCAGCAGTGGACAGGGGGCACAAGAC. This encodes CASSGQGAQD. The whole CDR3 reads CASSGQGAQDTQYF.

Regarding this clone: These gene names are mouse names. The CDR3 end lies 4 residues beyond the end of the read and is filled in from the germline J gene. The genes are TRBV1 and TRBJ1-1, with D perhaps matching TRBD1 (5 bases). CDR3 length equals 16 residues. Germline CDR1 is NSQYPW and CDR2 is LRSPGD (reference sequence). With 0 bases removed from V and 0 bases from J, the gap between germline ends came to 11 bases. The CDR3 loop reads CTCSADHSGSNTEVFF. The sequenced part of the CDR3 DNA is TGCACCTGCAGTGCAGATCATTCAGGGTCAAACACA.

This clone was counted a few times. Gene names and germline match the mouse. The DNA ends 4 residues before the CDR3 does, and the rest of the CDR3 is filled in from the germline J gene. The V call is TRBV1, the J call TRBJ2-7; 10 bases map to TRBD2. The J segment lost 3 bases and the V segment lost 1 base, leaving 6 bases of the junction unmatched. Looked up from germline, CDR1 is NSQYPW and CDR2 is LRSPGD (reference sequence). The CDR3 is made up of 16 amino acids. CDR3 region: CTCSAARDWGDYEQYF. The sequenced CDR3 bases are TGCACCTGCAGTGCAGCCCGGGACTGGGGTGACTAT. Filled out from reference TRBV1 and TRBJ2-7, the complete variable domain reads VTLLEQNPRWRLVPRGQAVNLRCILKNSQYPWMSWYQQDLQKQLQWLFTLRSPGDKEVKSLPGADYLATRVTDTELRLQVANMSQGRTLYCTCSAARDWGDYEQYFGPGTRLTVL.

This clone was observed a handful of times. Gene names and germline refer to mouse. The CDR3 end falls 4 residues outside the read, so it is completed with the germline J gene. The chain carries TRBV1 and TRBJ2-5, with TRBD2 matching over 10 bases. This CDR3 is 16 amino acids long. The trim removed 4 bases at V and 0 bases at J, leaving 4 bases unmatched. The germline V gene encodes CDR1 NSQYPW and CDR2 LRSPGD (reference sequence). The chain's CDR3 is CTCSGLGGLNQDTQYF. CDR3 bases read: TGCACCTGCAGTGGACTGGGGGGTCTTAACCAAGAC.

This clone was detected a few times. Genes here carry mouse names. The CDR3 end lies 4 residues beyond the end of the read and is filled in from the germline J gene. The chain employs TRBV29 and TRBJ2-5; D may be TRBD1 (6 bases). V was cut by 0 bases and J by 1 base, with 8 bases left in between. Per the germline V gene, CDR1 is MSHET and CDR2 is SYDVDS. CDR3 length: 15 amino acids. The CDR3 bases that were read are TGTGCTAGCAGTTTATCGAGGACAGACCAAGAC. Its protein is CASSLSRTDQD. The whole CDR3 protein reads CASSLSRTDQDTQYF.

This clone was detected only a few times. Gene and germline names: mouse. The CDR3 end falls 4 residues outside the read, so it is completed with the germline J gene. The chain is built from TRBV1 and TRBJ2-3; TRBD2 matches at 9 bases. The CDR3 is 14 amino acids. From germline, CDR1 is NSQYPW and CDR2 LRSPGD (reference sequence). V trimming: 8 bases; J trimming: 1 base; junction bases outside the gene matches: 4. The CDR3 loop reads CTCANWGGAETLYF. The sequenced part of the CDR3 DNA is TGCACCTGCGCGAACTGGGGGGGTGCAGAA.

In its sample, this clone was seen many times. Gene names denote mouse genes. Coverage ceases 4 residues before the CDR3 finishes, and the germline J gene fills in the end. The same CDR3 arises from other DNA sequences in this sample as well. The chain has TRBV13-3 and TRBJ1-4; 10 bases align to TRBD1. The CDR3 is made up of 17 amino acids. CDR1 and CDR2 from the germline V gene are NNHDY and SYVADS. V dropped 2 bases and J dropped 0; count of bases not matched to a gene: 4. The part of the CDR3 DNA that was read is TGTGCCAGCAGTGACCCGGGACAGGGGATTTCCAACGAA. The encoded protein is CASSDPGQGISNE. The whole CDR3 sequence is CASSDPGQGISNERLFF.

A few counts support this clone. Gene names follow the mouse nomenclature. The read comes to an end 4 residues before the CDR3 does, leaving the germline J gene to fill in the end. The V call is TRBV1, the J call TRBJ2-7, with D possibly matching TRBD1 (7 bases). This CDR3 is built from 16 residues. Trimming pared 0 bases from V and 0 bases from J, leaving 12 bases between. Germline CDR1 and CDR2: NSQYPW and LRSPGD (reference sequence). CDR3 protein: CTCSADRQGGSYEQYF. The sequenced CDR3 bases are TGCACCTGCAGTGCAGATCGCCAGGGGGGCTCCTAT.

About this clone itself: These gene names are mouse names. From the germline J gene comes the end of the CDR3, since the read stops 4 residues before it. V gene TRBV13-3 combines with J gene TRBJ2-2; the D gene is possibly TRBD1 (5 bases). CDR3 length: 16 amino acids. The germline V gene has CDR1 NNHDY and CDR2 SYVADS. V lost 3 bases to trimming and J lost 2 bases, with 14 bases between them. Partial CDR3 DNA: TGTGCCAGCAGTGGCCCGCCAGGGAGGAACACCGGG. Its protein is CASSGPPGRNTG. The complete CDR3 reads CASSGPPGRNTGQLYF.

On this clone itself: At residue 13, the TCRdb protein departs from the DNA translation, so the protein shown here was derived from the DNA itself. Germline and genes: mouse. The sequence runs out 3 residues before the end of the CDR3; the remainder is reconstructed from the germline J gene. The gene calls are TRBV13-3 and TRBJ1-3; TRBD1 matches at 11 bases. Germline V CDR1 and CDR2: NNHDY, SYVADS. The CDR3 is 16 amino acids. Trimming cost V 1 base and J 2 bases; bases outside gene matches: 2. The sequenced CDR3 bases are TGTGCCAGCAGTGATCAGGACAGGGGGCCTGGAAATACG. Amino acid sequence: CASSDQDRGPGNT. The full CDR3 protein reads CASSDQDRGPGNTLYF.